This T cell receptor beta chain was recovered during a study of blood T cell repertoires in COVID-19. Clones were read by immunoSEQ multiplex PCR, and TCRdb kept only the in-frame ones, dropping some. The top ten clones hold less than 2% of a sample with 110,000 to 150,000 clones, 88% of them seen once. This TCR derives from an older woman with acute or convalescent COVID-19. The sequenced material came from peripheral blood.

CDR3 coding DNA: TGTGCCAGTAGTATAAGCGTAACAGGGGTTCGTACGCAGTATTTT. This encodes CASSISVTGVRTQYF. The chain has TRBV19 and TRBJ2-3, with 7 bases fitting TRBD1. V trimming: 2 bases; J trimming: 8 bases; junction bases outside the gene matches: 10. Germline CDR1 is LNHDA and CDR2 is SQIVND (reference sequence). This CDR3 comprises 15 residues.